The source of this T cell receptor (beta chain) is a study of sequential checkpoint blockade in melanoma. Overall study findings and caveats: Response in arm A was associated with pretreatment TIL clonality.

With respect to this clone: Its antigen is as yet unknown.

Only in-frame clones appear in the TCRdb table, and some are missing; sequencing was by immunoSEQ multiplex PCR. The data contain tens of thousands of clones, over 30% of them singletons. Stated treatment: randomized to nivolumab then ipilimumab (arm A) or the reverse (arm B). The sample in question was tumor tissue (inferred from file names), obtained from a patient given nivolumab and ipilimumab in sequence. The receptor was isolated from a human donor with melanoma.

As DNA, the CDR3 is TGTGCCAGCAGCTTAGATCCCGGGACAGGGCTGGGGACCCAGTACTTC. This translates into CASSLDPGTGLGTQYF. The chain joins TRBV11-3 to TRBJ2-5, with 9 nucleotides matching TRBD1. The V gene's germline CDR1 is SGHNT and CDR2 YENEEA. Losses at the gene ends were 0 bases for V and 7 bases for J; bases not matched to a gene: 9. The CDR3 is made up of 16 amino acids.